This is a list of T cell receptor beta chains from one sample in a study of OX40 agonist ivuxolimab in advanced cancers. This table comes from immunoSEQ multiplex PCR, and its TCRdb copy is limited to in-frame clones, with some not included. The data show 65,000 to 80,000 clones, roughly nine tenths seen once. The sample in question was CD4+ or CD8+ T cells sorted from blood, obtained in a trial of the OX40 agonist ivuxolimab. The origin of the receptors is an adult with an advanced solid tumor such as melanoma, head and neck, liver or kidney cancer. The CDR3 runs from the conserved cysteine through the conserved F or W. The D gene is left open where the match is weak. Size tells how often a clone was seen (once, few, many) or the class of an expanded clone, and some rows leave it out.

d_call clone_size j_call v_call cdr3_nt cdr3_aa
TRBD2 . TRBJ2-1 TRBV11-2 TGTGCCAGCAGCTACCGGACTAGCGGGAATGAGCAGTTCTTC CASSYRTSGNEQFF
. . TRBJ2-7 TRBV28 TGTGCCAGCAGTTTATTGCGGCGGACCTACGAGCAGTACTTC CASSLLRRTYEQYF
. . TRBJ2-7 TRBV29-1 TGCAGCCCACTAAACAGAGACGGAAAGAGCTCCTACGAGCAGTACTTC CSPLNRDGKSSYEQYF
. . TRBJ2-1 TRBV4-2 TGTGCCAGCAGCCAAGTCAGCGGACACTACAATGAGCAGTTCTTC CASSQVSGHYNEQFF
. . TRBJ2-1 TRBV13 TGTGCCAGCAGCTTAGTTCTGGGCAATGAGCAGTTCTTC CASSLVLGNEQFF
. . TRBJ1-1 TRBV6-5 TGTGCCAGCAGTTACGGACCGGGGACTGAAGCTTTCTTT CASSYGPGTEAFF
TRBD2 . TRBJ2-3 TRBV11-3 TGTGCCAGCAGCCAAGGGTCCGGGCGGGGGAGCACAGATACGCAGTATTTT CASSQGSGRGSTDTQYF
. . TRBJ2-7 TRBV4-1 TGCGCCAGCAGCCAAGGTGCTAGCCAGTACGAGCAGTACTTC CASSQGASQYEQYF
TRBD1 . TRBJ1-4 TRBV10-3 TGTGCCATCAGTGGGGACAGGGCGGGGGAAAAACTGTTTTTT CAISGDRAGEKLFF
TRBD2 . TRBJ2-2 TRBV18 TGTGCCAGCTCACCGGGACTAGCGGGGCCGAACACCGGGGAGCTGTTTTTT CASSPGLAGPNTGELFF
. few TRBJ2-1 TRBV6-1 TGTGCCAGCAGCTCTCGACGGCTCTACAATGAGCAGTTCTTC CASSSRRLYNEQFF
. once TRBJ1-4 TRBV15 TGTGCCACCAGCAGAGACGGGCGGACTGTCCCTAATGAAAAACTGTTTTTT CATSRDGRTVPNEKLFF
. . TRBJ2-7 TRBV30 TGTGCCTGGATTCGTCTCGGTGTCTCCTACGAGCAGTACTTC CAWIRLGVSYEQYF
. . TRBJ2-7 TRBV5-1 TGCGCCAGCAGCCCACGGACGGGCGAGCAGTACTTC CASSPRTGEQYF
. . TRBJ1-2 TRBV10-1 TGCGCCAGCAGTGATATTGGGACCGGGATACCATTGAACTATGGCTACACCTTC CASSDIGTGIPLNYGYTF
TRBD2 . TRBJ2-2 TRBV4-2 TGTGCCAGCAGCCAAGCCGGGACTAGCGGGAGGCGGGCCGGGGAGCTGTTTTTT CASSQAGTSGRRAGELFF
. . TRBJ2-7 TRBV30 TGTGCCTGGAGTGTACACAGGGTCAAAACCTACGAGCAGTACTTC CAWSVHRVKTYEQYF
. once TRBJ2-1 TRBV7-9 TGTGCCAGCAGCTTGGAGGGGTATGAGCAGTTCTTC CASSLEGYEQFF
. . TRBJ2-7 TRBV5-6 TGTGCCAGCAGCTTGGAACACGAGCAGTACTTC CASSLEHEQYF
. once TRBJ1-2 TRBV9 TGTGCCAGCCGGTGGGTGGGAGATGGCTACACCTTC CASRWVGDGYTF
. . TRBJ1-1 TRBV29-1 TGCAGCGTTAACTCCAGGGGCCGGAACACTGAAGCTTTCTTT CSVNSRGRNTEAFF
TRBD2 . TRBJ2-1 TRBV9 TGTGCCAGCAGCGCCCCTAGCGGGAGCACTGAGCAGTTCTTC CASSAPSGSTEQFF
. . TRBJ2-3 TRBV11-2 TGTGCCAGCAGCGACAACAGGGCCGTGAATACGCAGTATTTT CASSDNRAVNTQYF
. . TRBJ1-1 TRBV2 TGTGCCAGCAGTGCAATGAACACTGAAGCTTTCTTT CASSAMNTEAFF
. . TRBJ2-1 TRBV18 TGTGCCAGCTCCTCAGTGAAGGGCGGTCGCTACAATGAGCAGTTCTTC CASSSVKGGRYNEQFF
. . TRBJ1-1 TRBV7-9 TGTGCCAGCAGCTTAGGGTCCACTGAAGCTTTCTTT CASSLGSTEAFF